The 8 T cell receptor beta chains in this list originate from one sample, sequenced in a study of regulatory T cells in long-lasting Graves disease. Through Arm-PCR of CDR3 regions and iRepertoire HTBI primers, TCR beta libraries were built. TCRdb independently ran MiXCR on the multiplex PCR reads; one entry per CDR3 protein. The table records roughly 420,000 distinct CDR3 sequences, about a sixth of them present only once. The sample's time point: newly diagnosed GD, antithyroid drugs for less than 3 months. Making the TCR library involved RNA that had been extracted from PBMCs. The sample in question was peripheral blood mononuclear cells (PBMCs), obtained at new diagnosis, from a patient treated with antithyroid drugs. The receptor source for this set is a female donor with Graves disease.

Many counts were recorded for this clonotype. The chain couples TRBV30 to TRBJ2-1; TRBD2 matches at 10 bases. Trimming cost V 5 bases and J 8 bases; bases outside gene matches: 6. The CDR3 has 13 amino acids. Germline V gene data show CDR1 as GTSNPN and CDR2 as SVGIG (reference sequence). CDR3 in amino acids: CAWGRLAGDEQFF. CDR3 sequence (DNA): TGTGCCTGGGGCCGACTAGCGGGTGATGAGCAGTTCTTC.

This clonotype was picked up many times. The chain links TRBV28 to TRBJ2-5; D may be TRBD1 or TRBD2 (5 bases each). V gave up 8 bases and J gave up 5 bases, with 12 bases separating them. The CDR3 sequence is 12 residues long. Germline CDR1 and CDR2: MDHEN and SYDVKM. CDR3 nucleotides: TGTGCCAGCGGGGGAATGAGGGAGACCCAGTACTTC. It encodes CASGGMRETQYF.

The genes are TRBV5-1 and TRBJ2-5, with a tentative D call TRBD2 (8 bases). The ends were cut back, 2 bases at V and 1 base at J, with 12 bases in the middle. The V gene's germline CDR1 is SGHRS and CDR2 YFSETQ. This CDR3 region has 15 residues. The CDR3 sequence: CASSFSGDSQETQYF. Here the CDR3 DNA reads TGCGCCAGCAGCTTTAGCGGGGACAGCCAAGAGACCCAGTACTTC.

This clonotype was counted only a few times. With a much larger clone just one base away, this may be a read error. V and J are TRBV2 and TRBJ1-5; tentative D call: TRBD1 (6 bases). The CDR3 consists of 15 residues. Germline lookup yields CDR1 SNHLY and CDR2 FYNNEI. Deletions cut 6 bases from V and 2 bases from J, with 14 bases between. The CDR3 nucleotides are TGTGCCAGCAGCCGGACAGACTCCTGCAATCAGCCCCAGCATTTT. Encoded protein: CASSRTDSCNQPQHF.

This clonotype was found many times. The V call is TRBV29-1, the J call TRBJ2-1; a weak D match, TRBD1 (6 bases). Germline-derived CDR1 and CDR2 are SQVTM and ANQGSEA. This CDR3 has 11 amino acids. Trimming took off 5 bases at V and 8 bases at J, with 10 bases between the two ends. In DNA, the CDR3 is TGCAGCGTTCCACAGGGTCATGAGCAGTTCTTC. Its protein is CSVPQGHEQFF.

This chain joins TRBV6-9 and TRBJ1-6; D gene unclear. Germline-derived CDR1 and CDR2 are MNHGY and SVAAGI. CDR3 length: 14 amino acids. The V and J ends lost 3 bases and 8 bases respectively, with 11 bases between them. CDR3 loop: CASSYETPDSPLHF. CDR3 bases: TGTGCCAGCAGTTACGAGACCCCCGATTCACCCCTCCACTTT.

This clonotype was detected ten times or more. The J gene is TRBJ1-5, the V gene TRBV7-9; perhaps TRBD1 as D (6 bases). V lost 5 bases and J lost 0, with 14 bases in between. This CDR3 region has 16 residues. Germline CDR1 is SEHNR and CDR2 is FQNEAQ (reference sequence). The CDR3 nucleotides read TGTGCCAGCAGCCCGCAGTGGACAGATAGCAATCAGCCCCAGCATTTT. Its protein is CASSPQWTDSNQPQHF.

The table lists this clonotype with many counts. The chain's CDR3 is CASSSGILQYF. CDR3 coding DNA: TGTGCCAGTAGTAGCGGCATTCTCCAGTACTTC. The chain combines TRBV19 with TRBJ2-5; no clear D gene. Trimming cost V 4 bases and J 10 bases, with 10 bases left between them. The CDR3 has 11 amino acids. The germline CDR1 and CDR2 sequences are LNHDA and SQIVND (reference sequence).